This record concerns one T cell receptor (beta chain) sequence. The antigen remains unidentified. The sample is drawn from a study of CD8 T cells in ankylosing spondylitis. Study-wide findings and caveats: Peripheral blood samples showed relatively rare disease-linked clones, and these clones were CD8+. Significant enrichment of disease-linked clones was reportedly seen in matched ankylosing spondylitis synovial fluid. Past research had described some motif variants in reactive arthritis synovial fluid and blood. Among TCR beta sequences, a motif of fewer than 10 highly homologous variants appeared characteristic of ankylosing spondylitis blood.

Quantitative barcoded 5'-RACE was used to prepare TCR beta libraries. In TCRdb, the 5' RACE reads were re-called with MiXCR into one record per CDR3 protein. The sample yields 800,000 to 900,000 distinct CDR3 sequences, roughly 12% seen once. Germline-derived CDR1 and CDR2 are LNHDA and SQIVND (reference sequence). The CDR3 length is 13 residues. The V gene lost 8 bases and the J gene lost 4 bases, with 12 bases spanning the gap. The sequenced sample was blood, either unsorted or a sorted T cell fraction (not recorded which). The TCR originated in a male donor with ankylosing spondylitis. This chain links TRBV19 with TRBJ2-1; D may be TRBD1 (6 bases). CDR3 sequence reads: CASQGNAYNEQFF. The CDR3 nucleotides are TGTGCCAGTCAGGGGAACGCTTACAATGAGCAGTTCTTC.